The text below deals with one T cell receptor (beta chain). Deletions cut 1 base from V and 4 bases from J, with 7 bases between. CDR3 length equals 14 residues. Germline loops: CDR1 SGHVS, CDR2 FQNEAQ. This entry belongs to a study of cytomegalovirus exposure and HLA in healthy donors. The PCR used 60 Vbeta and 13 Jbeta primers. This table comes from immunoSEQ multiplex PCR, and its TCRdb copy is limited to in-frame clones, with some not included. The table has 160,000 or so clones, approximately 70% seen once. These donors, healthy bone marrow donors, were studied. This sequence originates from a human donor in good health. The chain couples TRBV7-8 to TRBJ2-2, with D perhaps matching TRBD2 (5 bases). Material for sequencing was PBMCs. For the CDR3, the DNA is TGTGCCAGCAGCTTAGTAGCGAGCACCGGGGAGCTGTTTTTT. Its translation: CASSLVASTGELFF. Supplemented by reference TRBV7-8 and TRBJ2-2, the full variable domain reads GAGVSQSPRYKVAKRGQDVALRCDPISGHVSLFWYQQALGQGPEFLTYFQNEAQLDKSGLPSDRFFAERPEGSVSTLKIQRTQQEDSAVYLCASSLVASTGELFFGEGSRLTVL.